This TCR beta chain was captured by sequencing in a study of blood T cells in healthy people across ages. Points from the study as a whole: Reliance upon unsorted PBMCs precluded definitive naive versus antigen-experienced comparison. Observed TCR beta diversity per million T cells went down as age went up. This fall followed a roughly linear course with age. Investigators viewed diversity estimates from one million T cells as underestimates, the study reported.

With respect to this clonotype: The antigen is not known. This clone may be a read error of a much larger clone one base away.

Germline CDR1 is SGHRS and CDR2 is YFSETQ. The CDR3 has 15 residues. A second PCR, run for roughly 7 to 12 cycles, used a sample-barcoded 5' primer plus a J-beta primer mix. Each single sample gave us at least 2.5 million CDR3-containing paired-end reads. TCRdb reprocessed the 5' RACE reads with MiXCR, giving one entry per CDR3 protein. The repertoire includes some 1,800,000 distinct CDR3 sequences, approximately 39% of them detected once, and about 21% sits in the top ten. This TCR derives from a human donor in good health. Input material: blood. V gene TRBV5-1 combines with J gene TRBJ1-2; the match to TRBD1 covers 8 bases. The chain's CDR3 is CASGLAFGQGDGYTF. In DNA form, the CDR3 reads TGCGCCAGCGGCTTGGCCTTCGGACAGGGTGATGGCTACACCTTC.